These 3 T cell receptor beta chains came from one sample sequenced in a study of response to subunit inactivated influenza vaccine. TCRdb re-analysed the RT-PCR reads in MiXCR, keeping a single row per CDR3 protein. This table holds under 750,000 distinct CDR3 sequences, 12% found once. The sequencing used PBMCs from blood, collected on the day of vaccination. Receptors originate from a man aged 45 to 65 who received an inactivated influenza vaccine.

This clonotype has more than one count but fewer than ten. The V call is TRBV4-3, the J call TRBJ1-1; 11 positions agree with TRBD1. The V segment lost 1 base and the J segment 4 bases; nucleotides outside the gene matches: 2. Germline V gene data show CDR1 as LGHNA and CDR2 as YSLEER. The CDR3 length is 15 residues. CDR3 residues: CASSQGTGGGTEAFF. Here the CDR3 DNA reads TGCGCCAGCAGCCAAGGGACAGGGGGCGGCACTGAAGCTTTCTTT.

This clonotype has just a few counts. This chain joins TRBV5-8 and TRBJ2-7; D is uncertain. V lost 0 bases to trimming and J lost 2 bases, with 18 bases between them. Germline CDR1 reads SGHTS; CDR2 reads YDEGEE. The CDR3 contains 17 residues. In DNA, the CDR3 is TGTGCCAGCAGCTTGGTAAGCTCACCGCTGGTCCCCTACGAGCAGTACTTC. Translated, it gives CASSLVSSPLVPYEQYF.

This clonotype was detected a few times. V and J are TRBV5-1 and TRBJ2-1; D unresolved. Trimming took off 6 bases at V and 5 bases at J, with 12 bases between the two ends. Germline V gene sequence: CDR1 SGHRS, CDR2 YFSETQ. This CDR3 spans 13 amino acids. The CDR3 DNA sequence: TGCGCCAGCACCGGAGCGTTTCACAATGAGCAGTTCTTC. This encodes CASTGAFHNEQFF. The whole variable domain, filled in from reference TRBV5-1 and TRBJ2-1, reads KAGVTQTPRYLIKTRGQQVTLSCSPISGHRSVSWYQQTPGQGLQFLFEYFSETQRNKGNFPGRFSGRQFSNSRSEMNVSTLELGDSALYLCASTGAFHNEQFFGPGTRLTVL.